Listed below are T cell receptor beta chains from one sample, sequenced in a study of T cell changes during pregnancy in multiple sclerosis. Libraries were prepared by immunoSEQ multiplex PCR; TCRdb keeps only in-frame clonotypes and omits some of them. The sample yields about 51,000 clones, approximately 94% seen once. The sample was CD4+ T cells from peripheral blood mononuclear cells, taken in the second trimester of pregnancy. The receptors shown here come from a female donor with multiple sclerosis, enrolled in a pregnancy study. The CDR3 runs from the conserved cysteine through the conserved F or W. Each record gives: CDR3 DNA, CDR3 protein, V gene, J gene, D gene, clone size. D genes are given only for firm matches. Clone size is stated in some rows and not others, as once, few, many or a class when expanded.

TGTGCCAGCAGCTTAGATCCGGGACAGTCCTACGAGCAGTACTTC	CASSLDPGQSYEQYF	TRBV7-3	TRBJ2-7	TRBD1	.
TGTGCCAGCAGTTACTCGGGACAACTGAACACTGAAGCTTTCTTT	CASSYSGQLNTEAFF	TRBV6-5	TRBJ1-1	.	.
TGTGCCAGCAGCTTAGGGTCCTCCGGCTACGAGCAGTACTTC	CASSLGSSGYEQYF	TRBV11-2	TRBJ2-7	.	.
TGTGCCAATCGACAGGGGAGGTCCTATGGCTACACCTTC	CANRQGRSYGYTF	TRBV6-4	TRBJ1-2	TRBD1	.
TGTGCCAGCAGCTTCCGGGACGAGCAGTACTTC	CASSFRDEQYF	TRBV7-2	TRBJ2-7	.	once
TGTGCCAGCAGCTTGGTCGTGGGACACAACCGATTGAGGCATTCACCCCTCCACTTT	CASSLVVGHNRLRHSPLHF	TRBV5-8	TRBJ1-6	.	.
TGTGCCAGCAGCTTGGAGGCAGGCATCTACGAGCAGTACTTC	CASSLEAGIYEQYF	TRBV5-4	TRBJ2-7	.	.
TGTGCCAGCAGTTACCAGGGGCGGGCGGACACTGAAGCTTTCTTT	CASSYQGRADTEAFF	TRBV6-6	TRBJ1-1	.	.
TGCGCCAGCAGCTTGGTCCCTAGCGGGGGAGGGGCCACAGATACGCAGTATTTT	CASSLVPSGGGATDTQYF	TRBV5-1	TRBJ2-3	TRBD2	.
TGTGCCAGCAGCCTACCCCTGGAGGGCTACACCTTC	CASSLPLEGYTF	TRBV6-6	TRBJ1-2	.	.
TGTGCCAGTAGTATCGGGGACAGGGAAGCTGAAGCTTTCTTT	CASSIGDREAEAFF	TRBV19	TRBJ1-1	TRBD1	.
TGTGCCAGCAGCCAAGACTACAGGGGATCCTACGAGCAGTACTTC	CASSQDYRGSYEQYF	TRBV4-2	TRBJ2-7	TRBD1	.
TGTGCCAGTAGTATACTAGCGGGGGGTATAACAGATACGCAGTATTTT	CASSILAGGITDTQYF	TRBV19	TRBJ2-3	TRBD2	.
TGTGCCATCTCACTTATGGGACAGGGGGCCTACGAGCAGTACTTC	CAISLMGQGAYEQYF	TRBV10-3	TRBJ2-7	TRBD1	.
TGTGCCATCAGTGAGAATAGCGGGGGCCCCTCAGATACGCAGTATTTT	CAISENSGGPSDTQYF	TRBV10-3	TRBJ2-3	TRBD2	.
TGTGCCAGCAGCTTCGGAACAGCGAACACTGAAGCTTTCTTT	CASSFGTANTEAFF	TRBV7-9	TRBJ1-1	.	.
TGCAGTGCTGCAGGCTCCTACGAGCAGTACTTC	CSAAGSYEQYF	TRBV20-1	TRBJ2-7	.	.
TGTGCCATCGGACAGGGGTTGCAAGAGACCCAGTACTTC	CAIGQGLQETQYF	TRBV10-3	TRBJ2-5	TRBD1	.
TGTGCCAGCACTAGGGACAGGGTATTAAATGAGCAGTTCTTC	CASTRDRVLNEQFF	TRBV6-6	TRBJ2-1	TRBD1	once
TGTGCCAGTAGTTTCCGGACACAAAACTATGGCTACACCTTC	CASSFRTQNYGYTF	TRBV19	TRBJ1-2	.	.
TGTGCCAACCCCCAGGGGGGCTGGGGGTCACCCCTCCACTTT	CANPQGGWGSPLHF	TRBV9	TRBJ1-6	TRBD1	.
TGTGCCAGCAGCCTCAGGGGTGAGCAGTTCTTC	CASSLRGEQFF	TRBV27	TRBJ2-1	.	.
TGTGCCAGCAGCACTAGACTAGCGGGGGGGCCCGACGAGCAGTACTTC	CASSTRLAGGPDEQYF	TRBV5-4	TRBJ2-7	TRBD2	.
TGTGCCAGCAGCCAAGAATACGGACAGGGGGCGCCGGCAGCTTTCTTT	CASSQEYGQGAPAAFF	TRBV14	TRBJ1-1	TRBD1	.
TGTGCCAGCAGCTTAACTAGCGGGGGGGCCGGCGGGGAGCTGTTTTTT	CASSLTSGGAGGELFF	TRBV5-6	TRBJ2-2	TRBD2	.
TGTGCCACCAGCAGAGATCGGGTTGGGAGGGGAGCTAATGAAAAACTGTTTTTT	CATSRDRVGRGANEKLFF	TRBV15	TRBJ1-4	.	.
TGTGCCAGCAGTGAACAGAACGCTAACTATGGCTACACCTTC	CASSEQNANYGYTF	TRBV2	TRBJ1-2	.	.
TGTGCCAGTAGTGTCGGACAGGGGATGTCCACTGAAGCTTTCTTT	CASSVGQGMSTEAFF	TRBV19	TRBJ1-1	TRBD1	.
TGTGCCAGCAGTGATGGGTCCCTCCAGGGCCGGGCGAATTCACCCCTCCACTTT	CASSDGSLQGRANSPLHF	TRBV6-1	TRBJ1-6	.	.
TGTGCCAGCATATCCCGACAGGGAAGCACTGAAGCTTTCTTT	CASISRQGSTEAFF	TRBV6-6	TRBJ1-1	TRBD1	.
TGTGCCAGCAGCGTAGAAGGAGGGGGGGGTGCCTATGGCTACACCTTC	CASSVEGGGGAYGYTF	TRBV9	TRBJ1-2	.	.
TGTGCCAGCAGTCGGGCTTCACTCGGGAGTTCACCCCTCCACTTT	CASSRASLGSSPLHF	TRBV2	TRBJ1-6	.	.
TGTGCCAGCAGTACCCTCGACTCAAACTTGGGGCAGTTCTTC	CASSTLDSNLGQFF	TRBV6-1	TRBJ2-1	.	.
TGTGCCAGCAGCCCGGTCGGACTAGCCGAAAGGCTGGATACGCAGTATTTT	CASSPVGLAERLDTQYF	TRBV7-2	TRBJ2-3	TRBD2	.
TGTGCCAGCAGCTTCGAGACAGGGGGGGATGAAAAACTGTTTTTT	CASSFETGGDEKLFF	TRBV5-8	TRBJ1-4	TRBD1	.
TGCGCCAGCAGCCAAGAAAGGACAGGACCCCTGGGGAACACCATATATTTT	CASSQERTGPLGNTIYF	TRBV4-1	TRBJ1-3	TRBD1	.
TGTGCCAGTAGTTTGTGGGGACAAGGGCTGAACACTGAAGCTTTCTTT	CASSLWGQGLNTEAFF	TRBV19	TRBJ1-1	.	.
TGTGCCAGCAGCCCCCTCGAGGGCAGGCTCGGCTTAGAGACCCAGTACTTC	CASSPLEGRLGLETQYF	TRBV7-8	TRBJ2-5	.	.
TGTGCCAGCAGAAGGCTAGCGGGGAGCACAGATACGCAGTATTTT	CASRRLAGSTDTQYF	TRBV7-2	TRBJ2-3	TRBD2	.
TGTGCCAGCAGCTTAGATAACTACTACAATGAGCAGTTCTTC	CASSLDNYYNEQFF	TRBV11-3	TRBJ2-1	.	.